This T cell receptor (beta chain) comes out of a study of blood T cell repertoires in COVID-19. Study in general: COVID-19 samples, acute and convalescent, were from the United States, Italy and Spain. The analysed material was cDNA or gDNA that came from T cells, B-cell-depleted T cells, or PBMCs.

This CDR3 region has 22 residues. The germline gives CDR1 LNHDA, CDR2 SQIVND (reference sequence). The J segment lost 0 bases and the V segment lost 3 bases, leaving 23 bases of the junction unmatched. Original data processing: By means of reference gene primer amplification, nucleated cell counts were estimated. Data came from immunoSEQ multiplex PCR; TCRdb stores just in-frame clones and leaves some out. The DNA was the basis for D and trimming; V, J and clone size are from that table. The data hold about 93,000 clones, with about 90% observed a single time. The rearrangement joins TRBV19 to TRBJ2-1; 7 positions match TRBD2. This TCR was sampled from a human donor with active COVID-19. The donor label of this sample is uncertain. Sequenced sample: peripheral blood. The CDR3 DNA sequence: TGTGCCAGTAGTATTAATCTTTGGGCTAGCGGTATACAAAAAAACTCCTACAATGAGCAGTTCTTC. Protein sequence: CASSINLWASGIQKNSYNEQFF.